This TCR beta chain was sequenced during a study of T-cell reconstitution after alpha-beta-depleted transplantation in children (dated by TCRdb to the mid-2010s). A note on the overall study: T-cell immune reconstitution after TCRalphabeta/CD19-depleted allogeneic hematopoietic cell transplantation in children was quantitatively tracked in the study by means of TCR repertoire profiling. Summary of the overall study and its limitations: The frequencies of hyperexpanded clones fell over the following months, and after one year, T-cell counts and TCRbeta diversity were mostly attributed to newly produced T cells. Apparently early alphabetaT-cell count recovery about two months after transplant reportedly relied on only several hundred rapidly expanded clones derived from non-depleted graft cells. In some patients, high TCRbeta diversity at day 60 was attributed to recipient T cells and intrathymic progenitors that had survived conditioning.

The table lists this clonotype with many counts. What this receptor recognizes is not known. Qualities for individual bases were not recorded, and no much larger clone is one base off. V gives up 3 bases and J gives up 6 bases, and the segment between their germline ends measures 13 bases. The CDR3 numbers 14 residues from cysteine through phenylalanine. Of all the DNA, just the CDR3 is kept, 42 bases in frame from base 1. The meaning of the sample's treatment or condition label: allogeneic hematopoietic cell transplantation with graft depleted of TCRalphabeta T cells and CD19 B cells. TCRalphabeta/CD19-depleted allogeneic hematopoietic cell grafts were given to the transplant recipients, all of whom were children. The library was produced with PCR. Sequenced using an Illumina HiSeq 2500. To normalize quantification of the TCRbeta repertoire, the TCR libraries were built with molecular barcoding that relied on unique molecular identifiers. TCRdb trimmed public reads at Q25 via fastp, called clones via MiXCR and kept in-frame beta chains. Every CDR3 protein is listed once, alongside the most common genes and DNA of its rows. The table for this sample lists hundreds of thousands of distinct CDR3 sequences; around 13% of them were counted only once. The ten most abundant clones make up around 0.76% of the sample.

Recombination joined TRBV12-3 or TRBV12-4 with TRBJ2-3; the D call is tentative, TRBD1 or TRBD2, as each matches 5 bases. The sequencing here drew on PBMCs, taken before TCRalphabeta/CD19-depleted stem cell transplant. The TCR comes from a girl aged 2 to 9 with congenital amegakaryocytic thrombocytopenia, due to receive a stem cell transplant. The CDR3 here reads CASSFGTPGDTQYF. The nucleotide sequence reads as follows: TGTGCCAGCAGTTTTGGGACCCCAGGGGATACGCAGTATTTT.